The 15 T cell receptor beta chains below all came from one sample that was sequenced in a study of OX40 agonist ivuxolimab in advanced cancers. Repertoires were generated with immunoSEQ multiplex PCR, while TCRdb's copy carries only in-frame clones and drops some. The top ten hold around 0.51% of the sample, which has some 72,000 clones, approximately 80% seen once. The material was CD4+ or CD8+ T cells sorted from blood, obtained in a trial of the OX40 agonist ivuxolimab. The receptors here all came from an adult with an advanced solid tumor such as melanoma, head and neck, liver or kidney cancer.

This sequence joins TRBV5-1 and TRBJ2-7, with D tentatively TRBD1 or TRBD2 (5 bases each). The CDR3 totals 15 residues. Trimming took 0 bases from V and 0 from J, leaving 10 bases between them. Germline V lookup: CDR1 SGHRS, CDR2 YFSETQ. The CDR3 DNA reads TGCGCCAGCAGCTTGGCCCCAGGGAGCTCCTACGAGCAGTACTTC. It encodes CASSLAPGSSYEQYF.

The chain is built from TRBV27 and TRBJ1-2; no clear D. The germline V gene encodes CDR1 MNHEY and CDR2 SMNVEV (reference sequence). The CDR3 has 13 amino acids. V lost 5 bases, J lost 8 bases, and 15 bases lay in between. The CDR3 is CASSPNLGRGYTF. CDR3 nucleotide sequence: TGTGCCAGCAGTCCAAACCTTGGACGGGGCTACACCTTC.

The gene calls are TRBV27 and TRBJ2-7; D gene uncertain. V gave up 3 bases and J gave up 6 bases, with 6 bases separating them. Looked up from germline, CDR1 is MNHEY and CDR2 is SMNVEV (reference sequence). The CDR3 length is 11 residues. The CDR3 loop reads CASSLAGEQYF. The DNA of the CDR3 is TGTGCCAGCAGTTTGGCCGGCGAGCAGTACTTC.

Only a few counts were recorded for this clone. This sequence joins TRBV4-1 and TRBJ1-1; the D is unclear. In germline, CDR1 is MGHRA, CDR2 YSYEKL. V gave up 0 bases and J gave up 0 bases, with 11 bases separating them. This CDR3 is 16 amino acids long. The CDR3 here is CASSQDFGSMNTEAFF. The CDR3 nucleotides are TGCGCCAGCAGCCAAGATTTTGGGAGCATGAACACTGAAGCTTTCTTT.

The rearrangement joins TRBV7-9 to TRBJ2-5; 8 bases are shared with TRBD1. This CDR3 contains 15 residues. The germline CDR1 and CDR2 sequences are SEHNR and FQNEAQ (reference sequence). V lost 5 bases and J lost 1; bases outside the gene matches: 6. The CDR3, as DNA: TGTGCCAGCAGCGCCTTGACAGGGGTCCAAGAGACCCAGTACTTC. It codes for CASSALTGVQETQYF.

The V gene is TRBV7-9, the J gene TRBJ2-1; TRBD2 matches 12 bases. CDR1 and CDR2 from the germline V gene are SEHNR and FQNEAQ (reference sequence). The CDR3 sequence is 15 residues long. The ends lost 5 bases at V and 8 bases at J; junction bases unmatched: 7. The DNA for the CDR3 is TGTGCCAGCAGCCTTGGACTAGCGGGATCCCATGAGCAGTTCTTC. This sequence encodes CASSLGLAGSHEQFF. Full variable domain (outside the CDR3, taken from reference TRBV7-9 and TRBJ2-1): DTGVSQNPRHKITKRGQNVTFRCDPISEHNRLYWYRQTLGQGPEFLTYFQNEAQLEKSRLLSDRFSAERPKGSFSTLEIQRTEQGDSAMYLCASSLGLAGSHEQFFGPGTRLTVL.

The chain couples TRBV9 to TRBJ2-1; TRBD1 matches 10 bases. The CDR3 spans 15 residues. J lost 8 bases, V lost 0 bases, and 5 bases had no gene match. Looked up from germline, CDR1 is SGDLS and CDR2 is YYNGEE. The CDR3 here is CASSVGGGTGDEQFF. The CDR3 DNA sequence: TGTGCCAGCAGCGTAGGGGGCGGGACAGGGGATGAGCAGTTCTTC. Based on the CDR3 plus reference TRBV9 and TRBJ2-1, the full variable domain is DSGVTQTPKHLITATGQRVTLRCSPRSGDLSVYWYQQSLDQGLQFLIQYYNGEERAKGNILERFSAQQFPDLHSELNLSSLELGDSALYFCASSVGGGTGDEQFFGPGTRLTVL.

This clone appeared once. The chain joins TRBV19 to TRBJ1-2; unclear D gene. Germline V gene data show CDR1 as LNHDA and CDR2 as SQIVND (reference sequence). The CDR3 has 15 amino acids. V lost 6 bases, J lost 3 bases, and 17 bases lay in between. The CDR3 nucleotides read TGTGCCAGTAGCCCGGATCGCTTGAGGTACTATGGCTACACCTTC. Its protein is CASSPDRLRYYGYTF.

The CDR3 spells CASSLGTPETQYF. CDR3 nucleotides: TGTGCCAGCAGCTTGGGTACGCCGGAGACCCAGTACTTC. This sequence joins TRBV5-4 and TRBJ2-5; no reliable D call. CDR1 and CDR2 (germline): SGHNT, YYREEE (reference sequence). The CDR3 has 13 amino acids. V lost 0 bases and J 5 bases, leaving 8 bases between the germline ends.

This clone turned up a few times. Other DNA sequences in the sample encode the same CDR3. The chain employs TRBV30 and TRBJ2-3; no reliable D call. This CDR3 is built from 13 residues. Germline V CDR1 and CDR2: GTSNPN, SVGIG (reference sequence). Trimming took off 0 bases at V and 1 base at J, with 5 bases between the two ends. The CDR3 DNA follows: TGTGCCTGGAGTGTTGGAGGCACAGATACGCAGTATTTT. Amino acid sequence: CAWSVGGTDTQYF.

This sequence joins TRBV30 and TRBJ2-7; D ambiguous. CDR1 GTSNPN and CDR2 SVGIG come from the germline V gene (reference sequence). The length of the CDR3 is 11 residues. V lost 8 bases, J lost 4 bases, and 12 bases lay in between. The CDR3 reads CALSLRYEQYF. In nucleotides, the CDR3 is TGTGCCCTTAGTTTGAGGTACGAGCAGTACTTC. Drawing the rest from reference TRBV30 and TRBJ2-7, the complete variable domain is SQTIHQWPATLVQPVGSPLSLECTVEGTSNPNLYWYRQAAGRGLQLLFYSVGIGQISSEVPQNLSASRPQDRQFILSSKKLLLSDSGFYLCALSLRYEQYFGPGTRLTVT.

This clone was seen once. The chain joins TRBV6-1 to TRBJ2-3, with TRBD2 matching 10 bases. The CDR3 has 15 amino acids. The germline V gene encodes CDR1 MNHNS and CDR2 SASEGT. J gave up 4 bases and V 5 bases, and 6 bases lay outside the gene matches. The CDR3 sequence: CASSLAGDVADTQYF. In nucleotides, the CDR3 is TGTGCCAGCAGTCTAGCGGGAGACGTCGCAGATACGCAGTATTTT.

The V call is TRBV27, the J call TRBJ2-1; possible D gene TRBD1, 6 bases. V lost 3 bases to trimming and J lost 0 bases, with 9 bases between them. Germline CDR1 is MNHEY and CDR2 is SMNVEV (reference sequence). The CDR3 totals 15 residues. CDR3 residues: CASSFQGSSYNEQFF. The CDR3 DNA sequence: TGTGCCAGCAGTTTCCAGGGGAGCTCCTACAATGAGCAGTTCTTC.

V is TRBV9 and J is TRBJ1-2; 10 positions agree with TRBD1. Germline loops: CDR1 SGDLS, CDR2 YYNGEE. Trimming at V came to 3 bases and at J to 1 base, leaving 12 bases not matched to a gene. The CDR3 contains 18 residues. Written as DNA, the CDR3 is TGTGCCAGCAGCGCCCCCGGGACAGGGGCAAGGGATAACTATGGCTACACCTTC. Residues: CASSAPGTGARDNYGYTF.

As regards this clone: One end of the junction is discordant with germline, which a read error may explain. CDR3 bases: TGTGCCAGCAGCTTATTGGGGGGAGGAGAGGCCCAGTACTTC. Translating gives CASSLLGGGEAQYF. The chain employs TRBV7-2 and TRBJ2-5; tentative D call: TRBD2 (6 bases). CDR1 SGHTA and CDR2 FQGNSA come from the germline V gene. The CDR3 is 14 amino acids.